This entry lists 14 T cell receptor beta chains sequenced from one sample in a study of neurological immune-mediated disorders. Time point meaning: longitudinal time-point 2. In TCRdb, the 5' RACE reads were re-called with MiXCR into one record per CDR3 protein. The sample contains under 100,000 distinct CDR3 sequences, roughly 13% of which appear only once. The sequenced sample consisted of PBMCs. These receptors were taken from a female donor with HTLV-1-associated myelopathy (HAM/TSP).

This clonotype was seen ten or more times. This chain's CDR3 is CSARDRGRGADYGYTF. The CDR3 bases are TGCAGTGCTAGAGATCGGGGGCGGGGGGCCGACTATGGCTACACCTTC. This sequence joins TRBV20-1 and TRBJ1-2; possibly TRBD1 for D (6 bases). Germline CDR1 DFQATT, CDR2 SNEGSKA (reference sequence). The CDR3 is 16 residues long. The V and J ends lost 0 bases and 3 bases respectively, with 17 bases between them.

The chain employs TRBV7-3 and TRBJ1-1; D remains ambiguous. This CDR3 has 13 residues. CDR1 and CDR2 (germline): SGHTA, FQGTGA. V dropped 4 bases and J dropped 0 bases, with 6 bases sitting between them. The CDR3 DNA follows: TGTGCCAGCAGCTATACATTGAACACTGAAGCTTTCTTT. This encodes CASSYTLNTEAFF. Full variable domain (rest looked up from reference TRBV7-3 and TRBJ1-1): GAGVSQTPSNKVTEKGKYVELRCDPISGHTALYWYRQSLGQGPEFLIYFQGTGAADDSGLPNDRFFAVRPEGSVSTLKIQRTERGDSAVYLCASSYTLNTEAFFGQGTRLTVV.

At least ten counts were recorded for this clonotype. V and J are TRBV28 and TRBJ2-3; D gene ambiguous. The ends were cut back, 6 bases at V and 1 base at J, with 14 bases in the middle. The CDR3 runs to 15 residues. Germline CDR1 reads MDHEN; CDR2 reads SYDVKM. CDR3 DNA: TGTGCCAGCAGCCCGCTAGAAAAAGGCACAGATACGCAGTATTTT. Encoded protein: CASSPLEKGTDTQYF.

This clonotype was recorded at least ten times. The J gene is TRBJ2-1, the V gene TRBV5-1; 7 bases match TRBD1. CDR1 and CDR2 (germline): SGHRS, YFSETQ. The CDR3 has 15 residues. Trimming took 3 bases from V and 5 from J; bases not matched to a gene: 8. CDR3 sequence: CASSSGTAGNNEQFF. CDR3 DNA sequence: TGCGCCAGCAGCTCCGGGACAGCCGGTAACAATGAGCAGTTCTTC.

This clonotype appeared many times. The chain links TRBV20-1 to TRBJ2-1, with D perhaps being TRBD1 or TRBD2 (5 bases each). V lost 5 bases to trimming and J lost 4 bases, with 15 bases between them. This CDR3 region has 14 residues. Germline assignment: CDR1 DFQATT and CDR2 SNEGSKA (reference sequence). CDR3 amino acids: CSAWDLHGYNEQFF. CDR3 bases: TGCAGTGCTTGGGACCTGCATGGATACAATGAGCAGTTCTTC.

This clonotype was picked up many times. The genes are TRBV20-1 and TRBJ2-7; unclear D gene. Germline CDR1 and CDR2: DFQATT and SNEGSKA (reference sequence). The CDR3 consists of 14 residues. The V end was cut by 1 base, the J end by 5 bases, with 15 bases between. The CDR3: CSARAIAGSHEQYF. CDR3 DNA: TGCAGTGCTAGAGCTATTGCCGGGTCCCACGAGCAGTACTTC.

This clonotype was counted a few times. V usage is TRBV12-3 or TRBV12-4 and J usage is TRBJ1-3; possibly TRBD1 for D (6 bases). V shed 5 bases and J shed 3 bases, with 14 bases lying between them. The CDR3 consists of 15 residues. CDR3 amino acids: CASSLRGSFGNTIYF. The CDR3 nucleotides read TGTGCCAGCAGTCTCAGGGGCAGTTTTGGAAACACCATATATTTT.

This clonotype was found many times. This chain uses TRBV5-1 with TRBJ2-6, with D tentatively TRBD1 (6 bases). Per the germline V gene, CDR1 is SGHRS and CDR2 is YFSETQ. The V end lost 0 bases, the J end lost 4 bases, and 8 bases lay between the germline ends. The CDR3 consists of 15 residues. This CDR3 reads CASSLAGDGANVLTF. DNA for the CDR3: TGCGCCAGCAGCTTGGCAGGGGACGGGGCCAACGTCCTGACTTTC.

In its sample, this clonotype was seen many times. This chain connects TRBV7-9 to TRBJ2-3, with a weak D call TRBD2 (6 bases). Germline V CDR1 and CDR2: SEHNR, FQNEAQ (reference sequence). Trimming took off 6 bases at V and 5 bases at J, with 21 bases between the two ends. The CDR3 length is 16 residues. The CDR3 region is CASSTGRSAGGDTQYF. CDR3 bases: TGTGCCAGCAGTACGGGACGGTCCGCCGGGGGAGATACGCAGTATTTT.

Ten or more counts support this clonotype. The CDR3 sequence: CASSQEREQFF. The CDR3 region has the DNA TGCGCCAGCAGCCAAGAAAGGGAGCAGTTCTTC. The V gene is TRBV4-1, the J gene TRBJ2-1; no definite D call. The V end was cut by 0 bases, the J end by 10 bases, with 4 bases between. The germline V gene encodes CDR1 MGHRA and CDR2 YSYEKL. This CDR3 spans 11 amino acids.

This clonotype showed up many times. V and J are TRBV6-5 and TRBJ2-7, with 7 bases that match TRBD1. This CDR3 spans 15 amino acids. V lost 5 bases to trimming and J lost 2 bases; unmatched junction nucleotides: 9. Germline V CDR1 and CDR2: MNHEY, SVGAGI. The CDR3 is CASSGPRTGAYEQYF. The DNA of the CDR3 is TGTGCCAGCAGTGGCCCGAGGACAGGTGCCTACGAGCAGTACTTC.

Comments on this clonotype: One end of the junction fails to match germline, which may point to a read error. This sequence joins TRBV5-1 and TRBJ2-1; 8 positions match TRBD2. This CDR3 is 15 amino acids long. The germline gives CDR1 SGHRS, CDR2 YFSETQ. CDR3 DNA sequence: TGCGCCAGAAGCCCCGGGACTAGTAGGAACAATGAACAGTTCTTC. This gives the protein CARSPGTSRNNEQFF.

The gene calls are TRBV27 and TRBJ2-6, with D uncertain. Germline V gene sequence: CDR1 MNHEY, CDR2 SMNVEV (reference sequence). The CDR3 has 13 residues. The germline V and J ends were trimmed by 3 bases and 4 bases, with 4 bases remaining between them. The CDR3, as DNA: TGTGCCAGCAGTTTCGACGGGGCCAACGTCCTGACTTTC. This encodes CASSFDGANVLTF.

This chain connects TRBV29-1 to TRBJ1-4; D is possibly TRBD1 (6 bases). The CDR3 is 14 amino acids. V shed 7 bases and J shed 2 bases, with 14 bases lying between them. Germline assignment: CDR1 SQVTM and CDR2 ANQGSEA. The CDR3 DNA follows: TGCAGCGCGTTCACAGGGCCGACTAATGAAAAACTGTTTTTT. Translated: CSAFTGPTNEKLFF.